This T cell receptor beta chain came from a study of T cells in localized non-small cell lung cancer. Profiled with immunoSEQ multiplex PCR; TCRdb holds only in-frame clones, not every one. Here the sample spans tens of thousands of clones, 70% to 90% being singletons. Sample: PBMCs, taken before any cancer treatment. The receptor was derived from a man aged 40 to 75 with stage II lung adenocarcinoma.

CDR3 sequence (DNA): TGTGCCAGCAGTCTTTCCCGAGGGTTACTTAATGGCTACACCTTC. Encoded protein: CASSLSRGLLNGYTF. The chain couples TRBV28 to TRBJ1-2; D uncertain. Germline assignment: CDR1 MDHEN and CDR2 SYDVKM. The CDR3 extends over 15 amino acids. With 5 bases removed from V and 6 bases from J, the gap between germline ends came to 19 bases.